The present T cell receptor (beta chain) was sequenced within a study of vaccination and CD4 T cells after COVID-19. The wider study: Six males and four females, two Hispanic, made up the convalescents. The post-vaccine samples came a median roughly 70 days after dose two (range 14 to 241).

Concerning this clonotype: No antigen is known for it.

Trimming at V came to 3 bases and at J to 1 base, leaving 9 bases not matched to a gene. Per the germline V gene, CDR1 is SGHTS and CDR2 is YDEGEE. The CDR3 sequence is 16 residues long. Treatment here: roughly nine-day PBMC culture with coronavirus spike peptide pools or control peptides (ViraFEST assay). ViraFEST used peptide pools to expand antigen-specific T cells before TCR sequencing. Oncomine TCR Beta short-read sequencing was applied to DNA from cultured CD4+ T cells. TCRdb called the PCR reads again in MiXCR, with one record for every CDR3 protein. The data show about 12,000 distinct CDR3 sequences, with less than 60% seen just once and 20% to 25% held by the top ten.

This sequence was found in a human donor who had recovered from COVID-19. Sequencing was performed on CD4+ T cells from blood, cultured in vitro. This chain joins TRBV5-8 and TRBJ2-5; 7 bases line up with TRBD1. As DNA, the CDR3 is TGTGCCAGCAGCTACGGACAGGTTCCCTTCCAAGAGACCCAGTACTTC. Its translation is CASSYGQVPFQETQYF.